The sequence of this T cell receptor beta chain was determined in a study of shared clonotypes between healthy human individuals. Assay: immunoSEQ multiplex PCR; the TCRdb copy retains only in-frame clones and omits some. This table has about 2 million clones, roughly 94% appearing once. Naive-designated CD8 cells lacked CD45RO, were positively enriched for CCR7, and omitted terminally differentiated effector memory CD45RA+ cells. Concerning this clone: Other DNA sequences within the sample encode an identical CDR3.

V was trimmed by 0 bases and J by 0 bases, leaving 9 bases between them. Looked up from germline, CDR1 is GTSNPN and CDR2 is SVGIG (reference sequence). The CDR3 consists of 15 residues. This TCR was recovered from a man aged 18-30 years in good health. The chain uses TRBV30 and TRBJ1-5; D remains unclear. The sample taken for sequencing was naive CD8+ T cells sorted from blood. This CDR3 reads CAWSVSGGSNQPQHF. The CDR3 coding sequence is TGTGCCTGGAGTGTATCTGGAGGTAGCAATCAGCCCCAGCATTTT.